This record looks at one T cell receptor (beta chain) sequence and its context. What it recognizes is unknown. This specimen belongs to a study of cytomegalovirus exposure and HLA in healthy donors. Overall study findings and caveats: V- and J-gene trimming of TCR beta was linked (in a later analysis) to a missense DCLRE1C variant.

Amplification used 60 Vbeta primers and 13 Jbeta primers. The repertoire was sequenced with immunoSEQ multiplex PCR; TCRdb's copy has only in-frame clones and lacks some. Here the sample spans about 170,000 clones, over 65% being singletons. The ends were cut back, 6 bases at V and 4 bases at J, with 15 bases in the middle. Germline CDR1 is MNHNS and CDR2 is SASEGT. The CDR3 totals 14 residues. This sequence joins TRBV6-1 and TRBJ1-1; D remains unclear. The sample comprised PBMCs. This TCR was sampled from a female donor in good health and CMV-seronegative. Written as DNA, the CDR3 is TGTGCCAGCAGCTACACAGTTACTTCCACTGAAGCTTTCTTT. It translates to CASSYTVTSTEAFF.